Listed below are T cell receptor beta chains from one sample, sequenced in a study of T cells after yellow fever vaccination. TCRdb reprocessed the 5' RACE reads with MiXCR, giving one entry per CDR3 protein. Of hundreds of thousands of distinct CDR3 sequences listed, about a fifth are singletons. This specimen was PBMCs, taken 15 days after the yellow fever booster vaccination. These receptor sequences come from a man under 40 who received the YFV17D yellow fever vaccine. Both conserved end residues are part of each CDR3. The D gene is left open where the match is weak. Size is omitted from some rows. Given values are once, few, many or a class for expanded clones.

TRBD1 | TRBJ2-7 | 13 | NA | TRBV20-1 | TGCAGTGCTAGCAGGACAGGAGTCTACGAGCAGTACTTC | CSASRTGVYEQYF
TRBD1 | TRBJ2-1 | 15 | NA | TRBV5-4 | TGTGCCAGCAGCCCGGGACAGGGGAAAGGCAATGAGCAGTTCTTC | CASSPGQGKGNEQFF
TRBD1 | TRBJ2-7 | 13 | NA | TRBV3-1 | TGTGCCAGCAGCCAAAAGGGGACAGGCGCAGTGTACTTC | CASSQKGTGAVYF
NA | TRBJ2-7 | 15 | NA | TRBV7-2 | TGTGCCAGCAGCTTAGGGTCCGGCAACTCCTACGAGCAGTACTTC | CASSLGSGNSYEQYF
TRBD2 | TRBJ2-2 | 18 | few | TRBV7-8 | TGTGCCAGCAGCTTAAAGCTCCGGGCGGGGGGAAACACCGGGGAGCTGTTTTTT | CASSLKLRAGGNTGELFF
NA | TRBJ2-7 | 15 | few | TRBV18 | TGTGCCAGCTCACCACGTAATACCGACATCTACGAGCAGTACTTC | CASSPRNTDIYEQYF
NA | TRBJ2-1 | 14 | NA | TRBV10-3 | TGTGCCATCACGGGCCAACCCTCAGGGAATGAGGAGTTCTTC | CAITGQPSGNEEFF
NA | TRBJ1-2 | 15 | few | TRBV18 | TGTGCCAGCTCACCACCCCGGCTCCCTAACTATGGCTACACCTTC | CASSPPRLPNYGYTF
NA | TRBJ2-1 | 11 | NA | TRBV10-3 | TGTGCCATCAGTGTTGCGGAAGAGCAGTTCTTC | CAISVAEEQFF
NA | TRBJ2-7 | 16 | NA | TRBV5-1 | TGCGCCAGCAGCTTGGACCGGTCCACCCTCTCTTACGAGCAGTACTTC | CASSLDRSTLSYEQYF
NA | TRBJ2-2 | 15 | NA | TRBV20-1 | TGCAGTGCATCCAGCGGACACGCGAACACCGGGGAGCTGTTTTTT | CSASSGHANTGELFF
TRBD2 | TRBJ2-7 | 14 | few | TRBV19 | TGTTTCGGGCTAGCGGGACCTTTTCATTACGAGCAGTACTTC | CFGLAGPFHYEQYF
TRBD2 | TRBJ2-1 | 17 | few | TRBV20-1 | TGCAGTGCTATGGGACTAAGCGGTGTCACCTCCTACAATGAGCAGTTCTTC | CSAMGLSGVTSYNEQFF
NA | TRBJ1-5 | 13 | NA | TRBV5-1 | TGCGCCAGCAGCTCGTCTGGGGAACAGCCCCAGCATTTT | CASSSSGEQPQHF
TRBD1 | TRBJ2-7 | 14 | few | TRBV20-1 | TGCAGTGCTAGTGCTCCGGGACAGGGGACCTCGCAGTACTTC | CSASAPGQGTSQYF
TRBD2 | TRBJ2-1 | 15 | NA | TRBV20-1 | TGCAGTGCCCACCGTGTTAGCGGGAGTAACAATGAGCAGTTCTTC | CSAHRVSGSNNEQFF
NA | TRBJ1-6 | 15 | once | TRBV5-4 | TGTGCCAGCAGCTACTCCGCCCGCTCTGATTCACCCCTCCACTTT | CASSYSARSDSPLHF
NA | TRBJ2-5 | 11 | few | TRBV20-1 | TGCAGTGTTATCCGGGGCGAGACCCAGTACTTC | CSVIRGETQYF
TRBD2 | TRBJ2-1 | 15 | NA | TRBV7-2 | TGTGCCAGCAGCACCACTAGCGGGGGACCCAATGAGCAGTTCTTC | CASSTTSGGPNEQFF
NA | TRBJ2-3 | 17 | few | TRBV18 | TGTGCCAGCTCACCAAGAGATATTGCAACGATCACAGATACGCAGTATTTT | CASSPRDIATITDTQYF
TRBD2 | TRBJ2-7 | 15 | NA | TRBV6-2/TRBV6-3 | TGTGCCAGCAGTTCTGCTGCGGGAGGAGCCTACGAGCAGTACTTC | CASSSAAGGAYEQYF
NA | TRBJ2-2 | 14 | NA | TRBV6-2/TRBV6-3 | TGTGCCAGCAGGAGACAGGTCTTAGGAGGGGAGCTGTTTTTT | CASRRQVLGGELFF
NA | TRBJ2-3 | 17 | NA | TRBV7-2 | TGTGCCAGCAGCCAAGGCCGGGGAGCGGGTTTCACAGATACGCAGTATTTT | CASSQGRGAGFTDTQYF
TRBD2 | TRBJ2-1 | 15 | NA | TRBV20-1 | TGCAGTGCTAGAGCTCTTAGCGGGAGGAGCAATGAGCAGTTCTTC | CSARALSGRSNEQFF
NA | TRBJ2-1 | 13 | few | TRBV20-1 | TGCAGTGCTAGAGGAGCGGGTTACAATGAGCAGTTCTTC | CSARGAGYNEQFF
TRBD1 | TRBJ2-7 | 13 | NA | TRBV20-1 | TGCAGTGCTGCCCGGGACAGAACTCGGGAGCAGTACTTC | CSAARDRTREQYF
NA | TRBJ2-1 | 14 | NA | TRBV9 | TGTGCCAGCAGCGTAAAGGGGGGCTACAATGAGCAGTTCTTC | CASSVKGGYNEQFF
TRBD1 | TRBJ2-7 | 13 | NA | TRBV6-5 | TGTGCCAGCACCAAGACAGGGGGGTACGAGCAGTACTTC | CASTKTGGYEQYF
TRBD2 | TRBJ2-2 | 16 | few | TRBV10-3 | TGTGCCATCAGTTTACGCCCTAGCGGGGACACCGGGGAGCTGTTTTTT | CAISLRPSGDTGELFF
NA | TRBJ2-3 | 14 | few | TRBV7-2 | TGTGCCAGCAGCTTAGCGCAAAGCACAGATACGCAGTATTTT | CASSLAQSTDTQYF
TRBD2 | TRBJ2-5 | 15 | few | TRBV5-6 | TGTGCCAGCAGCTTGGTACTAGCGGGAGCGGAGACCCAGTACTTC | CASSLVLAGAETQYF
TRBD2 | TRBJ2-2 | 15 | NA | TRBV20-1 | TGCAGTGCTAAGGGACTAGCCAAGGGAACCGGGGAGCTGTTTTTT | CSAKGLAKGTGELFF
TRBD1 | TRBJ2-3 | 13 | NA | TRBV20-1 | TGCAGTGCATGGGACAGCTTCACAGATACGCAGTATTTT | CSAWDSFTDTQYF
NA | TRBJ2-6 | 16 | few | TRBV5-1 | TGCGCCAGCAGCTTTTGGACGAGCTCTGGGGCCAACGTCCTGACTTTC | CASSFWTSSGANVLTF
NA | TRBJ2-4 | 16 | NA | TRBV15 | TGTGCCACCAGCAGAGTTGGCGGGTCGGGCAAAAACATTCAGTACTTC | CATSRVGGSGKNIQYF
NA | TRBJ2-7 | 14 | few | TRBV6-2/TRBV6-3 | TGTGCCAGCCGAAGGAACGGGGTAGGGTACGAGCAGTACTTC | CASRRNGVGYEQYF
TRBD2 | TRBJ2-1 | 14 | NA | TRBV7-7 | TGTGCTAGCAGCTTAGGGACTAGCGCCAATGAGCAGTTCTTC | CASSLGTSANEQFF
NA | TRBJ2-1 | 11 | few | TRBV7-9 | TGTGCCAGCAGCTTAGGTTTCGAGCAGTTCTTC | CASSLGFEQFF
TRBD2 | TRBJ2-7 | 16 | NA | TRBV10-3 | TGTGCCATCAGTGAGGCCCGACTAGCGGGGGTGGGAGAGCAGTACTTC | CAISEARLAGVGEQYF
NA | TRBJ2-5 | 13 | NA | TRBV5-1 | TGCGCCAGCAGCGATAGGGCTTTAGAGACCCAGTACTTC | CASSDRALETQYF
TRBD2 | TRBJ2-7 | 17 | few | TRBV20-1 | TGCAGTGCTAGAGGCGAGCTAGGACTAGCGGACCCCTACGAGCAGTACTTC | CSARGELGLADPYEQYF
NA | TRBJ2-7 | 13 | NA | TRBV5-6 | TGTGCCAGCACCTTACCCGGAGCCGGCGAGCAGTACTTC | CASTLPGAGEQYF
TRBD2 | TRBJ2-1 | 14 | NA | TRBV9 | TGTGCCAGCGGGAGGGAGTGGTCAGTGAATGAGCAGTTCTTC | CASGREWSVNEQFF
TRBD2 | TRBJ2-1 | 17 | NA | TRBV5-1 | TGCGCCAGCACCCGACTAGCGGGAGGTACGTCCTACAATGAGCAGTTCTTC | CASTRLAGGTSYNEQFF
TRBD2 | TRBJ2-5 | 18 | once | TRBV14 | TGTGCCAGCAGCGACATACCGGGACTAGCGGATTTTAAAGAGACCCAGTACTTC | CASSDIPGLADFKETQYF
TRBD2 | TRBJ2-1 | 17 | few | TRBV9 | TGTGCCAGCAGCGTCACTCCCACTAGCGGGGGCTCCAATGAGCAGTTCTTC | CASSVTPTSGGSNEQFF
TRBD2 | TRBJ2-1 | 20 | few | TRBV11-2 | TGTGCCAGCAGGGGGGTGGCTAGCGGGAGGGGCTTAAGCTCCTACAATGAGCAGTTCTTC | CASRGVASGRGLSSYNEQFF
NA | TRBJ1-3 | 13 | NA | TRBV29-1 | TGCAGCGTTGGACGCGAAGCTGGAAACACCATATATTTT | CSVGREAGNTIYF
TRBD1 | TRBJ2-3 | 15 | NA | TRBV29-1 | TGCAGCGTTGAGAGGACAGGGTTTTTTACAGATACGCAGTATTTT | CSVERTGFFTDTQYF
NA | TRBJ2-3 | 13 | few | TRBV29-1 | TGCAGCGGGCGAGGGAGCCAGGCAGATACGCAGTATTTT | CSGRGSQADTQYF
NA | TRBJ2-1 | 9 | few | TRBV12-3/TRBV12-4 | TGTGCCAGCAGTTCACGGGGGATCTTC | CASSSRGIF
TRBD2 | TRBJ2-3 | 17 | few | TRBV13 | TGTGCCAGCAGCTTAGGATCTACGGGAGGCCGCGCAAATACGCAGTATTTT | CASSLGSTGGRANTQYF
TRBD2 | TRBJ2-1 | 14 | few | TRBV10-3 | TGTGCCATCGCCCAGCGGGAGACGAACAATGAGCAGTTCTTC | CAIAQRETNNEQFF
TRBD2 | TRBJ2-5 | 16 | few | TRBV5-1 | TGCGCCAGCAGCTTGGTGTATAGCGGGATCCAAGAGACCCAGTACTTC | CASSLVYSGIQETQYF
NA | TRBJ2-7 | 14 | NA | TRBV12-3/TRBV12-4 | TGTGCCAGCAGTTTCGACAGGTTCTCCTACGAGCAGTACTTC | CASSFDRFSYEQYF